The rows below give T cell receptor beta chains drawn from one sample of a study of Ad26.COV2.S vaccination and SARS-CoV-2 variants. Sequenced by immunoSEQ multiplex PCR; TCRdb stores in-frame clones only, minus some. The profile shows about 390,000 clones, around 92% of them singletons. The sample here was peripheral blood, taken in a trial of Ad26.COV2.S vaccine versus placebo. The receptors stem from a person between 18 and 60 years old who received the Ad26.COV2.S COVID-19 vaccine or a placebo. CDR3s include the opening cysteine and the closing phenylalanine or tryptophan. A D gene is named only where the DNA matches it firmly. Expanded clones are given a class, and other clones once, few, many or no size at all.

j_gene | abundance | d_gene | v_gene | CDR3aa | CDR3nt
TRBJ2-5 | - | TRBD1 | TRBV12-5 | CASGYTGDLQETQYF | TGTGCTAGTGGATACACAGGGGACCTGCAAGAGACCCAGTACTTC
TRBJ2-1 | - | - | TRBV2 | CASRRAGPSSYNEQFF | TGTGCCAGCAGACGAGCAGGGCCAAGCTCCTACAATGAGCAGTTCTTC
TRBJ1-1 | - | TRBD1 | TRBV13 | CAGQGGNTEAFF | TGTGCCGGCCAGGGGGGGAACACTGAAGCTTTCTTT
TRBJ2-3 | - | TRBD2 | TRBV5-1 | CASSLISGGTDTQYF | TGCGCCAGCAGCTTGATTAGCGGGGGAACAGATACGCAGTATTTT
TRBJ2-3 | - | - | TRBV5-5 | CASSLGGADTQYF | TGTGCCAGCAGCTTGGGTGGGGCCGATACGCAGTATTTT
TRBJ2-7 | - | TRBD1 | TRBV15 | CATSRDSGQNIEQYF | TGTGCCACCAGCAGAGACTCGGGACAGAACATAGAGCAGTACTTC
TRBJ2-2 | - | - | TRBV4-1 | CASSQDRFLSGELFF | TGCGCCAGCAGCCAAGATAGGTTTCTTTCCGGGGAGCTGTTTTTT
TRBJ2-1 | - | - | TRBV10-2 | CASSEPPTTYNEQFF | TGCGCCAGCAGTGAGCCCCCGACAACCTACAATGAGCAGTTCTTC
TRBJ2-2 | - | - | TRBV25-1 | CASSDAGELFF | TGTGCCAGCAGTGACGCCGGGGAGCTGTTTTTT
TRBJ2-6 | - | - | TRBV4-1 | CASSRDHVGANVLTF | TGCGCCAGCAGCCGGGACCACGTGGGGGCCAACGTCCTGACTTTC
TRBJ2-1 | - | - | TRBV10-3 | CAIRPSSYNEQFF | TGTGCCATCAGACCGAGCTCCTACAATGAGCAGTTCTTC
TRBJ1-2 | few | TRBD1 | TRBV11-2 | CASEYGQGPQTGYTF | TGTGCCAGCGAATACGGACAGGGGCCGCAGACGGGCTACACCTTC
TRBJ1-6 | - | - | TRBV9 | CASSVAGMGNSPLHF | TGTGCCAGCAGCGTAGCTGGGATGGGGAATTCACCCCTCCACTTT
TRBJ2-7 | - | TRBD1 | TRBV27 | CASSLTGGASYEQYF | TGTGCCAGCAGTTTAACAGGGGGCGCTTCGTACGAGCAGTACTTC
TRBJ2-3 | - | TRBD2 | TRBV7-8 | CASSSSRLAGEDTQYF | TGTGCCAGCAGCTCCTCCAGACTAGCGGGGGAAGATACGCAGTATTTT
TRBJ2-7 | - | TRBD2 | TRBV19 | CASSATGRDYEQYF | TGTGCCAGTAGTGCCACCGGGAGGGACTACGAGCAGTACTTC
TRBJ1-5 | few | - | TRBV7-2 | CASSLTAMVGNQPQHF | TGTGCCAGCAGCTTGACGGCGATGGTCGGCAATCAGCCCCAGCATTTT
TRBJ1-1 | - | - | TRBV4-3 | CASSQERRVNTEAFF | TGCGCCAGCAGCCAAGAAAGGAGGGTGAACACTGAAGCTTTCTTT
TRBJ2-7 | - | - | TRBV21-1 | CASTKPSYGQGANEQYF | TGTGCCAGCACCAAACCCTCTTACGGACAGGGAGCCAACGAGCAGTACTTC
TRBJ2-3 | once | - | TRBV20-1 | CSASSGPRTDTQYF | TGCAGTGCTAGTAGCGGTCCACGCACAGATACGCAGTATTTT
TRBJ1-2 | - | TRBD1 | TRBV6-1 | CASSDGQGDTYGYTF | TGTGCCAGCAGTGATGGACAGGGGGACACCTATGGCTACACCTTC
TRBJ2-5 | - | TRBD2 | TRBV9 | CASSVAVAEGLAQETQYF | TGTGCCAGCAGCGTAGCCGTAGCGGAGGGACTAGCCCAAGAGACCCAGTACTTC
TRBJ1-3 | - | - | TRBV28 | CATHRAGFAGNTIYF | TGTGCCACCCATAGGGCGGGGTTCGCCGGAAACACCATATATTTT
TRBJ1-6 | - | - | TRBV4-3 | CASSQDRRTSYNSPLHF | TGCGCCAGCAGCCAAGATCGGCGCACGTCCTATAATTCACCCCTCCACTTT
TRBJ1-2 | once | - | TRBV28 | CASSRTVYGYTF | TGTGCCAGCAGCCGGACAGTCTATGGCTACACCTTC
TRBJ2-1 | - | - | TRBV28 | CASSPDTSDYNEQFF | TGTGCCAGCAGTCCGGACACCTCGGACTACAATGAGCAGTTCTTC
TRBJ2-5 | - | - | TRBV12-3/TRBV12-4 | CASSNQETQYF | TGTGCCAGCAGTAACCAAGAGACCCAGTACTTC
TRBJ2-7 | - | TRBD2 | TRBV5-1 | CASSFDPSGGSSYEQYF | TGCGCCAGCAGCTTCGACCCTAGCGGGGGGAGCTCCTACGAGCAGTACTTC
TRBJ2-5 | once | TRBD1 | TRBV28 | CASMVGLGQGFGETQYF | TGTGCCAGCATGGTTGGTTTGGGACAGGGCTTCGGAGAGACCCAGTACTTC
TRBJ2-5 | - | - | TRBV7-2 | CASSLAVGVAETQYF | TGTGCCAGCAGCTTAGCGGTCGGGGTTGCAGAGACCCAGTACTTC
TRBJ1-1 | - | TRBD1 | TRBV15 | CATSSPGTVGTNTEAFF | TGTGCCACCAGCAGCCCCGGGACAGTGGGGACCAACACTGAAGCTTTCTTT
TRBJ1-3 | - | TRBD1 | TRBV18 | CASSPTGGDSGNTIYF | TGTGCCAGCTCACCGACAGGGGGCGACTCTGGAAACACCATATATTTT
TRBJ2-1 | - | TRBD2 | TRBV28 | CASSREVRNEQFF | TGTGCCAGCAGCCGGGAGGTTCGCAATGAGCAGTTCTTC
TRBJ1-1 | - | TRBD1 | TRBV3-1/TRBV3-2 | CASSQADRDGTEAFF | TGTGCCAGCAGCCAAGCGGACAGGGATGGGACTGAAGCTTTCTTT
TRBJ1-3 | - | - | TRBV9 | CASSRQDRGSGNTIYF | TGTGCCAGCAGCAGACAAGACAGAGGCTCTGGAAACACCATATATTTT
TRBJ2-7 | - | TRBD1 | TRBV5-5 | CASSLGDRAYEQYF | TGTGCCAGCAGCTTGGGGGACAGGGCCTACGAGCAGTACTTC
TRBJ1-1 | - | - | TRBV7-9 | CASSSDALTEAFF | TGTGCCAGCAGCTCGGACGCCCTCACTGAAGCTTTCTTT
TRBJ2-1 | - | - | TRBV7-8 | CASRPSYNEQFF | TGTGCCAGCAGGCCGTCCTACAATGAGCAGTTCTTC
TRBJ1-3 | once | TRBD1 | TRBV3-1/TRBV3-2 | CASSHHRGSSGNTIYF | TGTGCCAGCAGCCATCACAGGGGGTCCTCTGGAAACACCATATATTTT
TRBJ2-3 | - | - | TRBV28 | CASSWLFGRSTDTQYF | TGTGCCAGCAGTTGGCTATTTGGAAGATCCACAGATACGCAGTATTTT
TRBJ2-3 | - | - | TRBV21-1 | CASSTHSTRSTQYF | TGTGCCAGCAGCACCCACTCGACTAGGAGTACGCAGTATTTT
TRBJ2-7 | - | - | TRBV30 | CAWSVGGKGYEQYF | TGTGCCTGGAGTGTCGGAGGGAAGGGTTACGAGCAGTACTTC
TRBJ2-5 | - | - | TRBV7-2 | CASSLALARETQYF | TGTGCCAGCAGCTTAGCGCTAGCTAGGGAGACCCAGTACTTC
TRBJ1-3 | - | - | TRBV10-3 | CAISEVTAISSRNTIYF | TGTGCCATCAGTGAGGTTACGGCAATCTCTAGTCGGAACACCATATATTTT
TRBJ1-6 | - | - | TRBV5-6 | CASSLFYNSPLHF | TGTGCCAGCAGCTTGTTCTATAATTCACCCCTCCACTTT
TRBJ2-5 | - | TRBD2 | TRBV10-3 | CAIRPSAGAAGQETQYF | TGTGCCATCAGGCCCTCAGCGGGGGCGGCAGGCCAAGAGACCCAGTACTTC
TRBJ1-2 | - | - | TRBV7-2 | CASSLGPFQVKGYTF | TGTGCCAGCAGCTTAGGACCGTTCCAGGTGAAGGGCTACACCTTC
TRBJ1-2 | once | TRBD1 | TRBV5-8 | CASSLRDRENYGYTF | TGTGCCAGCAGCTTAAGGGACAGAGAAAACTATGGCTACACCTTC
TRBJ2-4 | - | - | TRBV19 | CASSIGTALAKNIQYF | TGTGCCAGTAGTATAGGGACAGCCCTAGCCAAAAACATTCAGTACTTC
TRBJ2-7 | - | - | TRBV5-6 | CASSLVDEQYF | TGTGCCAGCAGCTTGGTGGACGAGCAGTACTTC
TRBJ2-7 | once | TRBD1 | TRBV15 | CATSRVPVGDRGYEQYF | TGTGCCACCAGCAGAGTCCCTGTAGGGGACAGGGGCTACGAGCAGTACTTC
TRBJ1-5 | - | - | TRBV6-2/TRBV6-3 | CASSLGQPSYSNQPQHF | TGTGCCAGCAGTCTCGGACAGCCTTCTTATAGCAATCAGCCCCAGCATTTT
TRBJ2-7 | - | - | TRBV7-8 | CASSHSYEQYF | TGTGCCAGCAGCCATTCCTACGAGCAGTACTTC
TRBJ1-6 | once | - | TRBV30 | CAWSTGYNSPLHF | TGTGCCTGGAGTACAGGGTATAATTCACCCCTCCACTTT
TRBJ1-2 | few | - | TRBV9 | CASSPLRGGTYGYTF | TGTGCCAGCAGCCCACTCCGGGGAGGGACTTATGGCTACACCTTC